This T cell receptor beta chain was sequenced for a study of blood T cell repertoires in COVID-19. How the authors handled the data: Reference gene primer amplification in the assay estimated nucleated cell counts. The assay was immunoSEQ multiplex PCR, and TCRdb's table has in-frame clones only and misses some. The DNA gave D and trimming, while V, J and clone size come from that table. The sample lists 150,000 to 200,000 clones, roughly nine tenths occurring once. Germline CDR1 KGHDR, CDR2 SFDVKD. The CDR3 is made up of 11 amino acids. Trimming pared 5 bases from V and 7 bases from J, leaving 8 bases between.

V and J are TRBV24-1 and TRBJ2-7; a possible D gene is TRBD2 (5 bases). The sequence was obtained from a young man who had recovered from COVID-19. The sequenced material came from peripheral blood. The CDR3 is CATSGWREQYF. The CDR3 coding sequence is TGTGCCACCAGTGGTTGGAGGGAGCAGTACTTC.